This T cell receptor beta chain appears in the sequencing data of a study of T cells in localized non-small cell lung cancer. The data were produced by immunoSEQ multiplex PCR, yet TCRdb's version contains in-frame clones alone and is incomplete. The repertoire includes around 92,000 clones, around 90% of them detected once, and roughly 4.3% sits in the top ten. This clone showed up just once. Its target is not known. This CDR3 comprises 14 residues. V trimming: 2 bases; J trimming: 4 bases; junction bases outside the gene matches: 5. Germline V gene data show CDR1 as GTSNPN and CDR2 as SVGIG (reference sequence). Overall study results and limits: Uninvolved adjacent lung showed higher T cell clonality than tumor. Within adjacent lung there appeared a median approximately 62 of the top 100 tumor clones. Prolonged overall survival went with higher T cell density in the blood. Sequencing covered just one tumor region, so heterogeneity cannot be ruled out.

The chain combines TRBV30 with TRBJ2-3; 8 bases line up with TRBD2. Material: PBMCs, obtained before any cancer treatment. The clonotype originates from a woman aged 35 to 69 with stage II squamous cell lung carcinoma. The CDR3, as DNA: TGTGCCTGGAGTTCGGGGGGGGGACCAGATACGCAGTATTTT. Encoded protein: CAWSSGGGPDTQYF.